This record concerns one T cell receptor beta chain sequence. This clonotype was seen more than once but under ten times. The clone's antigen remains unknown. Base qualities were left out, and no much larger clone turns up one base away. The source of the sample is a study of regulatory T cells in long-lasting Graves disease (TCRdb year 2021). Broadly, across the study: To count as having persistent Graves' disease, a patient had to have received antithyroid drug treatment for over 5 years with TSH receptor autoantibodies remaining persistently positive. The study was conducted in China and was registered as a clinical trial. On average, persistent Graves' disease patients in the clinical cohort had been on antithyroid drugs for around ten years. Peripheral blood TCR sequencing and RNA sequencing compared persistent Graves' disease patients with newly diagnosed Graves' disease patients. A total of some 33 samples were covered by TCR sequencing, comprising around 13 persistent and roughly 20 newly diagnosed Graves' disease patients.

Reading the label with the study, this specimen's time point is: persistent/refractory GD, antithyroid drugs over 5 years with positive TRAb. For both TCR sequencing and RNA sequencing, RNA was extracted from PBMCs in TRIzol. Graves' disease was diagnosed according to American Thyroid Association guidelines. The patients came from an endocrinology department in Xi'an, China. Each patient gave around 9.2 milliliters of peripheral blood, collected in an EDTA anticoagulant tube. Ficoll Paque Plus density gradient separation was used to isolate PBMCs, and no further T cell sorting was done. An Agilent 2100 Bioanalyzer and agarose gel were used to assess RNA quality, and a NanoDrop 2000 was used to measure RNA concentration. Findings and caveats that apply to the study as a whole: Preferential use of TRBV28, TRBJ1-2 and TRBJ2-5 was observed in persistent disease, whereas TRBV20-1 and TRBJ2-1 were favored in newly diagnosed disease. The study examined only peripheral blood because the primary lesion, thyroid tissue, could not be accessed. Patients with persistent disease shared more public clonotypes (approximately 2,500) than newly diagnosed patients did (about 1,000). Only the TCR beta chain was sequenced and analyzed. The authors acknowledged the small sample size as a limitation that may reduce accuracy. Lower TCR Shannon entropy and fewer highly expanded clones were observed in persistent Graves' disease patients than in newly diagnosed patients, which suggested clonal expansion.

Library preparation was by multiplex PCR. Sequenced using an Illumina HiSeq 4000. CDR3 regions were amplified by Arm-PCR with iRepertoire HTBI primers to construct TCR beta libraries. PCR products were gel purified before sequencing. The study's processing was this. A total of fewer than 65 TRBV and under 15 TRBJ segments were identified across samples and were used for gene usage analysis of CDR3 amino acid clonotypes. COPE and FqMerger were used to merge filtered high-quality paired reads into contigs. BLAST was used to align contigs to IMGT TRBV, TRBD and TRBJ reference genes, and CDR3 was defined according to IMGT. Any clonotype with a frequency above 0.1% was counted as a highly expanded clone. Shannon entropy served as the measure of repertoire diversity, while the Gini coefficient captured V-J evenness. Public clonotypes were defined as clonotypes shared by more than one individual. TCRdb cleaned the public reads at Q25 with fastp, built clones with MiXCR and kept in-frame beta chains. Each entry merges the rows of one CDR3 protein and shows their most common DNA and genes. The V and J calls, along with clone size, are taken from TCRdb and not from the paper's own processing. A total of about 460,000 distinct CDR3 sequences appear in this sample, approximately 23% of them only once. The ten largest clones add up to about 12% of the sample.

The germline V gene (reference sequence) provides CDR1 MNHEY and CDR2 SMNVEV. V loses 7 bases of germline sequence and J loses 0 bases, and the interval between the two ends is 27 bases. Reading from cysteine to phenylalanine, the CDR3 counts 19 amino acids. Only the CDR3 DNA stays, 57 bases, in frame from base 1. This receptor chain uses TRBV27 and TRBJ2-5, with TRBD1 perhaps the D gene, on 8 matching bases. Sequenced material: peripheral blood mononuclear cells (PBMCs), taken when the disease was refractory, from a patient treated with antithyroid drugs. The sequence came from a female donor with Graves disease. The nucleotide sequence reads as follows: TGTGCCAGCACTCCACAGGGGGGCAGGGGACTAATAAACCAAGAGACCCAGTACTTC. It specifies CASTPQGGRGLINQETQYF.